A selection of T cell receptor beta chains follows, all from one sample in a study of blood T cell repertoires in COVID-19. The assay was immunoSEQ multiplex PCR, and TCRdb's table has in-frame clones only and misses some. Here the sample spans 90,000 to 120,000 clones, 84% being singletons. Sequences were obtained from peripheral blood. The receptors were sampled from a human donor in a cohort sampled during active COVID-19. Each CDR3 is given with its conserved first and last residue. The D gene is left open where the match is weak. Clone size is stated in some rows and not others, as once, few, many or a class when expanded.

15	TRBJ2-7	-	TRBV7-6	-	CASSPTWDTSYEQYF	TGTGCCAGCAGCCCAACGTGGGACACCTCCTACGAGCAGTACTTC
15	TRBJ2-3	-	TRBV28	-	CASSLITSNTDTQYF	TGTGCCAGCAGTCTTATAACGTCTAACACAGATACGCAGTATTTT
16	TRBJ2-2	TRBD2	TRBV5-1	-	CASSFLAGGNTGELFF	TGCGCCAGCAGCTTCCTTGCGGGAGGGAACACCGGGGAGCTGTTTTTT
14	TRBJ1-1	-	TRBV5-1	-	CASSAAGGNTEAFF	TGCGCCAGCAGCGCCGCGGGGGGGAACACTGAAGCTTTCTTT
16	TRBJ2-5	-	TRBV9	-	CASSVVEGGPLETQYF	TGTGCCAGCAGCGTAGTAGAGGGGGGGCCGCTTGAGACCCAGTACTTC
14	TRBJ1-5	TRBD1	TRBV19	-	CASSRGQFNQPQHF	TGTGCCAGTAGTCGGGGACAGTTTAATCAGCCCCAGCATTTT
15	TRBJ1-1	TRBD1	TRBV5-8	once	CASSPPGQMNTEAFF	TGTGCCAGCAGTCCCCCGGGACAGATGAACACTGAAGCTTTCTTT
15	TRBJ2-7	TRBD1	TRBV10-3	-	CAISGSRDRAYEQYF	TGTGCCATCAGTGGTTCCCGGGACAGGGCGTACGAGCAGTACTTC
15	TRBJ2-5	TRBD1	TRBV2	-	CASDRTGAAQETQYF	TGTGCCAGCGACCGGACAGGGGCCGCCCAAGAGACCCAGTACTTC
15	TRBJ2-3	TRBD2	TRBV7-8	-	CASSATSADTDTQYF	TGTGCCAGCAGCGCCACTAGCGCCGACACAGATACGCAGTATTTT
12	TRBJ1-2	TRBD1	TRBV7-2	-	CASRRTGEGYTF	TGTGCCAGCAGGCGGACAGGGGAGGGCTACACCTTC
13	TRBJ1-1	-	TRBV11-2	-	CASSQNMNTEAFF	TGTGCCAGCAGCCAAAACATGAACACTGAAGCTTTCTTT
15	TRBJ2-2	-	TRBV25-1	-	CASRGPDGEAGELFF	TGTGCCAGCAGGGGGCCAGACGGAGAAGCCGGGGAGCTGTTTTTT
16	TRBJ2-1	-	TRBV7-9	few	CASSLAAGALTNEQFF	TGTGCCAGCAGCTTAGCCGCGGGGGCGCTTACCAATGAGCAGTTCTTC